Each of the 30 T cell receptor beta chains below was sequenced from the same sample in a study of T cells after yellow fever vaccination. TCRdb analysed the 5' RACE reads with MiXCR anew, one entry per CDR3 protein. The table has 280,000 or so distinct CDR3 sequences, about 10% seen once. Source: CD4+ T cells sorted from PBMCs, taken 5 days after the yellow fever booster vaccination. All receptors come from a man aged 18 to 30 who received the YFV17D yellow fever vaccine.

The chain links TRBV2 to TRBJ1-1, with 8 nucleotides matching TRBD1. Germline CDR1 reads SNHLY; CDR2 reads FYNNEI. This CDR3 has 13 residues. The V and J ends lost 6 bases and 5 bases, in that order; junction bases with no gene match: 5. The CDR3: CASRGQGGTEAFF. CDR3 nucleotides: TGTGCCAGCAGAGGACAGGGTGGGACTGAAGCTTTCTTT.

The chain links TRBV7-9 to TRBJ2-7, with 8 bases identical to TRBD1. The J segment lost 2 bases and the V segment lost 5 bases, leaving 14 bases of the junction unmatched. CDR1 and CDR2 from the germline V gene are SEHNR and FQNEAQ (reference sequence). The CDR3 has 17 amino acids. In DNA, the CDR3 is TGTGCCAGCAGCCCGTCCGGCGGGACAGGCGCTACCTACGAGCAGTACGTC. Its translation: CASSPSGGTGATYEQYV.

This clonotype was detected many times. The CDR3 loop reads CATSDTLAGGPDTQYF. CDR3 nucleotide sequence: TGTGCCACCAGTGACACACTAGCGGGGGGGCCAGATACGCAGTATTTT. The chain employs TRBV24-1 and TRBJ2-3; 13 bases fit TRBD2. Germline CDR1 is KGHDR and CDR2 is SFDVKD. Germline trimming cut 4 bases from V and 4 bases from J; bases unmatched to any gene: 4. The CDR3 contains 16 residues.

The table lists this clonotype with a count of one. The chain has TRBV29-1 and TRBJ1-1; D is uncertain. Germline loops: CDR1 SQVTM, CDR2 ANQGSEA. V was pared by 7 bases and J by 4 bases, with 13 bases between. There are 12 residues in the CDR3. The CDR3 DNA reads as TGCAGCGCGACCCCCGACCGCACTGAAGCTTTCTTT. It specifies CSATPDRTEAFF.

This clonotype was observed a few times. CDR3 loop: CAISESGQRYEQYF. In DNA form, the CDR3 reads TGTGCCATCAGTGAGTCGGGACAGCGGTACGAGCAGTACTTC. The chain employs TRBV10-3 and TRBJ2-7; TRBD1 matches 7 bases. CDR1 is ENHRY, CDR2 SYGVKD, per germline. CDR3 length: 14 residues. V shed 0 bases and J 4 bases; nucleotides not matched to a gene: 3.

This chain uses TRBV5-5 with TRBJ2-7, with D possibly being TRBD1 (6 bases). Per the germline V gene, CDR1 is SGHKS and CDR2 is YYEKEE (reference sequence). V dropped 3 bases and J dropped 0 bases, with 10 bases sitting between them. There are 14 residues in the CDR3. The CDR3 region has the DNA TGTGCCAGCAGCTCTTTACAGGGCTCCTACGAGCAGTACGTC. Translation gives CASSSLQGSYEQYV.

The chain recombines TRBV18 with TRBJ1-4; D possibly corresponds to TRBD1 (5 bases). Looked up from germline, CDR1 is KGHSH and CDR2 is LQKENI. The germline V and J ends were trimmed by 4 bases and 8 bases, with 11 bases remaining between them. The CDR3 is 13 residues long. CDR3 coding DNA: TGTGCCAGCTCACTAGGGGCGGCGGAAAAACTGTTTTTT. This translates into CASSLGAAEKLFF.

This clonotype was recorded a few times. V is TRBV25-1 and J is TRBJ1-4; D perhaps matches TRBD1 (5 bases). The length of the CDR3 is 11 residues. The V end was cut by 6 bases, the J end by 10 bases, with 9 bases between. Germline CDR1 and CDR2: MGHDK and SYGVNS. The DNA for the CDR3 is TGTGCCAGCAGCGACACAGGAAAACTGTTTTTT. Residues: CASSDTGKLFF.

The chain employs TRBV7-2 and TRBJ1-5; 7 bases map to TRBD1. The CDR3 contains 16 residues. V trimming: 1 base; J trimming: 7 bases; junction bases outside the gene matches: 10. Germline CDR1 SGHTA, CDR2 FQGNSA. CDR3 protein: CASSLEKSGGGQPQHF. Written as DNA, the CDR3 is TGTGCCAGCAGCTTAGAAAAGTCAGGGGGAGGGCAGCCCCAGCATTTT.

This chain uses TRBV5-4 with TRBJ2-5; D is ambiguous. Trimming pared 0 bases from V and 5 bases from J, leaving 11 bases between. The CDR3 contains 14 residues. The germline CDR1 and CDR2 sequences are SGHNT and YYREEE (reference sequence). The CDR3, as DNA: TGTGCCAGCAGCTTGGGGGTAGCCGTGGAGACCCAGTACTTC. It yields the protein CASSLGVAVETQYF. The variable domain in full, with the rest retrieved from reference TRBV5-4 and TRBJ2-5, is ETGVTQSPTHLIKTRGQQVTLRCSSQSGHNTVSWYQQALGQGPQFIFQYYREEENGRGNFPPRFSGLQFPNYSSELNVNALELDDSALYLCASSLGVAVETQYFGPGTRLLVL.

This clonotype was seen more than once but under ten times. V and J are TRBV4-3 and TRBJ1-2; D is unresolved. CDR3 length: 16 residues. Germline V gene data show CDR1 as LGHNA and CDR2 as YSLEER. The V end was cut by 0 bases, the J end by 2 bases, with 13 bases between. The CDR3 bases are TGCGCCAGCAGCCAAGAAGTTGGGCATCTGAACTATGGCTACACCTTC. Translated, it gives CASSQEVGHLNYGYTF.

The chain combines TRBV7-6 with TRBJ2-1; TRBD2 matches at 9 bases. Germline CDR1 reads SGHVS; CDR2 reads FNYEAQ. With V trimmed by 2 bases and J by 4 bases, 6 bases remained unmatched. The CDR3 is 16 amino acids. CDR3 residues: CASSLPAGGRYNEQFF. As DNA, the CDR3 is TGTGCCAGCAGCTTACCGGCGGGGGGGCGTTACAATGAGCAGTTCTTC.

This clonotype was observed a handful of times. The CDR3, as DNA: TGCAGTCTAGGAGGGGGAGGAGGGTTCCAAGAGACCCAGTACTTC. It yields the protein CSLGGGGGFQETQYF. V and J are TRBV20-1 and TRBJ2-5; D may match TRBD1 or TRBD2 (6 bases each). V dropped 8 bases and J dropped 1 base, with 20 bases sitting between them. The V gene's germline CDR1 is DFQATT and CDR2 SNEGSKA (reference sequence). CDR3 length: 15 amino acids.

This clonotype showed up many times. The chain has TRBV5-1 and TRBJ2-5, with TRBD1 matching 7 bases. The ends lost 3 bases at V and 7 bases at J; junction bases unmatched: 15. The length of the CDR3 is 16 residues. Germline-derived CDR1 and CDR2 are SGHRS and YFSETQ. The CDR3 DNA is TGCGCCAGCAGCTGGTACGACAGGGTATCGCAGTGGACCCAGTACTTC. This encodes CASSWYDRVSQWTQYF.

The rearrangement joins TRBV5-1 to TRBJ1-1; D gene unclear. The CDR3 has 14 amino acids. CDR1 is SGHRS and CDR2 is YFSETQ in the germline V gene. V lost 0 bases, J lost 0 bases, and 6 bases lay in between. The DNA of the CDR3 is TGCGCCAGCAGCTTGGAAAACGTGAACACTGAAGCTTTCTTT. Protein sequence: CASSLENVNTEAFF.

This clonotype turned up a few times. This rearrangement joins TRBV20-1 to TRBJ2-7; TRBD1 matches 9 bases. Germline V gene sequence: CDR1 DFQATT, CDR2 SNEGSKA (reference sequence). The CDR3 contains 14 residues. Unmatched junction bases numbered 10, after V lost 6 bases and J lost 4 bases. CDR3 in DNA: TGCAGTGCCAACCCCGGGACAGGGAGGTACGAGCAGTACGTC. It is translated as CSANPGTGRYEQYV.

This clonotype occurred a few times. The CDR3 here is CASSYSDLGGTDTQYF. In nucleotides, the CDR3 is TGTGCCAGCAGTTACTCGGATCTGGGCGGCACAGATACGCAGTATTTT. V usage is TRBV6-5 and J usage is TRBJ2-3; no clear D gene. The CDR3 runs to 16 residues. Germline CDR1 MNHEY, CDR2 SVGAGI. Trimming left V 0 bases short and J 1 base short, with 11 bases between.

The chain combines TRBV18 with TRBJ2-5; D gene ambiguous. CDR3 size: 13 residues. CDR1 is KGHSH and CDR2 is LQKENI in the germline V gene. V was pared by 3 bases and J by 3 bases, with 8 bases between. This chain's CDR3 is CASSPGVEETQYF. The CDR3 nucleotides are TGTGCCAGCTCACCTGGGGTGGAAGAGACCCAGTACTTC.

This chain uses TRBV19 with TRBJ1-1; 7 bases agree with TRBD1. The junction had 5 bases not matched to a gene; V was cut back by 2 bases and J by 5 bases. CDR1 and CDR2 from the germline V gene are LNHDA and SQIVND (reference sequence). The CDR3 runs to 14 residues. The chain's CDR3 is CASSIIDRETEAFF. DNA of the CDR3: TGTGCCAGTAGTATAATCGACAGGGAAACTGAAGCTTTCTTT.

This clonotype has at least ten counts. V gene TRBV9 combines with J gene TRBJ1-2; D gene ambiguous. CDR3 size: 13 residues. Per germline, CDR1 SGDLS and CDR2 YYNGEE. Trimming shortened V by 0 bases and J by 2 bases, and 5 bases separated the two germline ends. The CDR3: CASSVARNYGYTF. CDR3 sequence (DNA): TGTGCCAGCAGCGTAGCAAGGAACTATGGCTACACCTTC. Combining the CDR3 with reference TRBV9 and TRBJ1-2 gives the whole variable domain DSGVTQTPKHLITATGQRVTLRCSPRSGDLSVYWYQQSLDQGLQFLIQYYNGEERAKGNILERFSAQQFPDLHSELNLSSLELGDSALYFCASSVARNYGYTFGSGTRLTVV.

The J gene is TRBJ2-5, the V gene TRBV6-1, with D possibly matching TRBD2 (5 bases). Germline CDR1 reads MNHNS; CDR2 reads SASEGT. V lost 2 bases and J lost 5, with 9 bases in between. CDR3 size: 13 residues. CDR3 DNA: TGTGCCAGCAGTGAACGGGATCGGGAGACCCAGTACTTC. This gives the protein CASSERDRETQYF.

The chain is built from TRBV7-9 and TRBJ1-2; D not certain. Trimming pared 6 bases from V and 3 bases from J, leaving 26 bases between. This CDR3 region has 18 residues. The germline CDR1 and CDR2 sequences are SEHNR and FQNEAQ (reference sequence). For the CDR3, the DNA is TGTGCCAGCAGGCCCCGGGGAGGACTAGTCCGCACTGACTATGGCTACACCTTC. It yields the protein CASRPRGGLVRTDYGYTF.

J is TRBJ2-1 and V is TRBV6-1; no clear D gene. This CDR3 has 13 amino acids. Deletions cut 6 bases from V and 4 bases from J, with 10 bases between. Germline V gene data show CDR1 as MNHNS and CDR2 as SASEGT. In DNA, the CDR3 is TGTGCCAGCAGGAGCTACGGGTACAATGAGCAGTTCTTC. Protein sequence: CASRSYGYNEQFF.

V usage is TRBV20-1 and J usage is TRBJ1-5; D is undetermined. The CDR3 totals 14 residues. V was pared by 4 bases and J by 5 bases, with 15 bases between. Germline CDR1 DFQATT, CDR2 SNEGSKA (reference sequence). CDR3 amino acids: CSAIPGSGDQPQHF. For the CDR3, the DNA is TGCAGTGCTATCCCGGGATCGGGAGATCAGCCCCAGCATTTT.

V is TRBV28 and J is TRBJ2-3, with D possibly matching TRBD2 (6 bases). The germline V and J ends were trimmed by 6 bases and 11 bases, with 30 bases remaining between them. CDR1 is MDHEN and CDR2 is SYDVKM in the germline V gene. The length of the CDR3 is 17 residues. The CDR3 DNA sequence: TGTGCCAGCAGCCCCAACGGGTGGAGCGGGCGGGAACTAAGGCAGTATTTT. This sequence encodes CASSPNGWSGRELRQYF.

CDR3 loop: CASSRDANGELFF. The CDR3 coding sequence is TGCGCCAGCAGCCGTGACGCTAACGGGGAGCTGTTTTTT. The chain recombines TRBV5-1 with TRBJ2-2, with D uncertain. With 4 bases removed from V and 7 bases from J, the gap between germline ends came to 11 bases. The CDR3 spans 13 residues. Germline CDR1 reads SGHRS; CDR2 reads YFSETQ.

This sequence joins TRBV7-9 and TRBJ2-6; D may match TRBD1 or TRBD2 (5 bases each). This CDR3 comprises 16 residues. Trimming left V 2 bases short and J 0 bases short, with 8 bases between. The germline V gene has CDR1 SEHNR and CDR2 FQNEAQ (reference sequence). The CDR3 DNA is TGTGCCAGCAGCTTATGGGGACCCTCTGGGGCCAACGTCCTGACTTTC. Its translation is CASSLWGPSGANVLTF.

This clonotype was detected a few times. The chain joins TRBV24-1 to TRBJ2-7; D gene ambiguous. V was pared by 1 base and J by 0 bases, with 24 bases between. This CDR3 region has 20 residues. CDR1 and CDR2 from the germline V gene are KGHDR and SFDVKD. CDR3 protein: CATSDFAPKGPKSSSYEQYV. In DNA form, the CDR3 reads TGTGCCACCAGTGATTTCGCCCCCAAAGGGCCAAAAAGCAGCTCCTACGAGCAGTACGTC.

The V and J genes are TRBV24-1 and TRBJ2-6; a possible D gene is TRBD1 (6 bases). The CDR3 is 17 residues long. Trimming removed 6 bases from V and 0 bases from J, with 14 bases in between. Germline V gives CDR1 KGHDR, CDR2 SFDVKD. In DNA form, the CDR3 reads TGTGCCACCAGTCCTACAGGGCCAAGCTCTGGGGCCAACGTCCTGACTTTC. This encodes CATSPTGPSSGANVLTF.

This clonotype was observed a handful of times. The chain employs TRBV7-9 and TRBJ2-1; possible D gene TRBD1, 5 bases. Germline V gene sequence: CDR1 SEHNR, CDR2 FQNEAQ (reference sequence). The CDR3 is made up of 16 amino acids. Trimming pared 5 bases from V and 2 bases from J, leaving 16 bases between. The CDR3 reads CASSADSRRTYNEQFF. CDR3 nucleotide sequence: TGTGCCAGCAGCGCTGACAGCAGGAGAACCTACAATGAGCAGTTCTTC. Filled out from reference TRBV7-9 and TRBJ2-1, the complete variable domain reads DTGVSQNPRHKITKRGQNVTFRCDPISEHNRLYWYRQTLGQGPEFLTYFQNEAQLEKSRLLSDRFSAERPKGSFSTLEIQRTEQGDSAMYLCASSADSRRTYNEQFFGPGTRLTVL.